The 2 T cell receptor beta chains listed next were all sequenced from one sample in a study of shared clonotypes between healthy human individuals. Naive CD8 cells lacked CD45RO and underwent positive selection for CCR7, leaving out terminally differentiated effector memory CD45RA+ cells. The data were produced by immunoSEQ multiplex PCR, yet TCRdb's version contains in-frame clones alone and is incomplete. The sample has 1.5 million to 2.5 million clones; around 96% are singletons. Specimen: naive CD8+ T cells sorted from blood. These receptor sequences come from a man younger than 35 in good health.

A remark on this clone: Other nucleotide sequences in the sample specify the same CDR3. This chain uses TRBV9 with TRBJ2-5; TRBD2 aligns across 7 bases. The CDR3 is made up of 14 amino acids. CDR1 and CDR2 (germline): SGDLS, YYNGEE. Trimming cost V 0 bases and J 5 bases; bases outside gene matches: 4. DNA of the CDR3: TGTGCCAGCAGCGTAGGTGGTAGCGGGGAGACCCAGTACTTC. It codes for CASSVGGSGETQYF.

CDR3 amino acids: CASSEFTGAGYTF. The CDR3 DNA is TGTGCCAGCAGTGAATTTACAGGGGCTGGCTACACCTTC. The rearrangement links TRBV25-1 to TRBJ1-2; 7 positions match TRBD1. The CDR3 spans 13 residues. The trim removed 1 base at V and 7 bases at J, leaving 3 bases unmatched. From germline, CDR1 is MGHDK and CDR2 SYGVNS.